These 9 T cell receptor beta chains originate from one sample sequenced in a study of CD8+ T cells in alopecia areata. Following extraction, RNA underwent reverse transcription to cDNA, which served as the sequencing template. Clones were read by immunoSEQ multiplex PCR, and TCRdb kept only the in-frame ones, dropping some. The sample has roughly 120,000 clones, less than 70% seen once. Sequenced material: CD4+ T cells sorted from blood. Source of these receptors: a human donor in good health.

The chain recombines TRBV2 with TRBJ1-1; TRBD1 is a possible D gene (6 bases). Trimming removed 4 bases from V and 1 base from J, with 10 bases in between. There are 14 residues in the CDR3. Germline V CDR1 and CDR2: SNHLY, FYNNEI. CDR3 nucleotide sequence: TGTGCCAGCAGTGTGGGGGCGGGGAACACTGAAGCTTTCTTT. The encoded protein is CASSVGAGNTEAFF.

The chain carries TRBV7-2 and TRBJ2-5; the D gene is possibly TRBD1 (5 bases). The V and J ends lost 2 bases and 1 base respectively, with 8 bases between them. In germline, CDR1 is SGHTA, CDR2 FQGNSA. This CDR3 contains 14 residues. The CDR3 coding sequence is TGTGCCAGCAGCTTATCAGGGATCCAAGAGACCCAGTACTTC. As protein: CASSLSGIQETQYF.

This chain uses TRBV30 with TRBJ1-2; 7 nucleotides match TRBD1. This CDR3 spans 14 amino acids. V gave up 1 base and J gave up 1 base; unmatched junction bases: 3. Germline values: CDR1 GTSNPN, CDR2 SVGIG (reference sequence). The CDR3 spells CAWSGDSFNYGYTF. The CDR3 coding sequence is TGTGCCTGGAGTGGGGACAGCTTTAACTATGGCTACACCTTC. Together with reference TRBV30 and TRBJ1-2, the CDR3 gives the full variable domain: SQTIHQWPATLVQPVGSPLSLECTVEGTSNPNLYWYRQAAGRGLQLLFYSVGIGQISSEVPQNLSASRPQDRQFILSSKKLLLSDSGFYLCAWSGDSFNYGYTFGSGTRLTVV.

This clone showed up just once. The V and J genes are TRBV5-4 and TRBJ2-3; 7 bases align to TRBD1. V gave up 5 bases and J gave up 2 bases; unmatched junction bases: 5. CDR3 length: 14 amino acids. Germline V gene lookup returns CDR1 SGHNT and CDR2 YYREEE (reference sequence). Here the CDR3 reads CASRPGQSTDTQYF. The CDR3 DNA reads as TGTGCCAGCAGACCGGGACAGTCCACAGATACGCAGTATTTT.

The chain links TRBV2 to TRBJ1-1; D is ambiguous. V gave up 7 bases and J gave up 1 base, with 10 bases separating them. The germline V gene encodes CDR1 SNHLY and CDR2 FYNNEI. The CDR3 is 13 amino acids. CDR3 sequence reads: CASTSDQNTEAFF. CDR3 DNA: TGTGCCAGCACCTCGGATCAGAACACTGAAGCTTTCTTT.

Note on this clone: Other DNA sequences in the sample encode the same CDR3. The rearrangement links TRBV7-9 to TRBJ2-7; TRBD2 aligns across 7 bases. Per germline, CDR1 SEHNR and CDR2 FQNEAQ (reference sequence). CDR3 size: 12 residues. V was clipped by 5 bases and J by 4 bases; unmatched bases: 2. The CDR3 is CASSRGDYEQYF. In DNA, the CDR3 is TGTGCCAGCAGCCGGGGGGATTACGAGCAGTACTTC.

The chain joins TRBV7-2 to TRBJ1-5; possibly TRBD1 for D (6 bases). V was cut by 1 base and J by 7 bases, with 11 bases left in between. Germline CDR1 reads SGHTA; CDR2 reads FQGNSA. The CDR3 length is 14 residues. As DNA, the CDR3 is TGTGCCAGCAGCTTAGTTCCCCAGGGGCAGCCCCAGCATTTT. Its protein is CASSLVPQGQPQHF. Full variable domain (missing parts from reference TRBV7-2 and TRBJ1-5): GAGVSQSPSNKVTEKGKDVELRCDPISGHTALYWYRQSLGQGLEFLIYFQGNSAPDKSGLPSDRFSAERTGGSVSTLTIQRTQQEDSAVYLCASSLVPQGQPQHFGDGTRLSIL.

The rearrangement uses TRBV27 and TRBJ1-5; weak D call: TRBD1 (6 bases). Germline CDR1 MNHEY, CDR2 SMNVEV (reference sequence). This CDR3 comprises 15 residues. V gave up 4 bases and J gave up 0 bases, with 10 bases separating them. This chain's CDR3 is CASSSTGISNQPQHF. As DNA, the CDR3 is TGTGCCAGCAGTTCTACAGGGATTAGCAATCAGCCCCAGCATTTT.

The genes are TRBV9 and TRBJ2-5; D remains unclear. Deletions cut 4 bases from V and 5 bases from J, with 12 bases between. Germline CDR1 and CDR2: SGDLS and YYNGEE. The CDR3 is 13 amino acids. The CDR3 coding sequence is TGTGCCAGCAGCCGATCCCTAGGGGAGACCCAGTACTTC. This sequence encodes CASSRSLGETQYF.